A single sample gave rise to the 32 T cell receptor beta chains below, sequenced in a study of graft-versus-host responses after intestinal transplantation. These TCRs are of unknown antigen specificity. Repertoires were generated with immunoSEQ multiplex PCR, while TCRdb's copy carries only in-frame clones and drops some. The data show about 150,000 clones, 80% to 95% seen once. This specimen was unstimulated CD4+ T cells sorted from spleen or lymph node cells, taken before intestinal transplant. All receptors come from a human donor who received an intestinal transplant.

The J gene is TRBJ1-2, the V gene TRBV5-1; D is uncertain. V was shortened by 0 bases and J by 8 bases, with 14 bases between the two germline ends. This CDR3 has 14 residues. Per germline, CDR1 SGHRS and CDR2 YFSETQ. The CDR3 sequence is CASSLAGLAGGYTF. The DNA of the CDR3 is TGCGCCAGCAGCTTGGCCGGGCTCGCTGGGGGCTACACCTTC.

This chain uses TRBV4-1 with TRBJ1-4; no clear D gene. The CDR3 consists of 16 residues. V lost 4 bases and J lost 0, with 12 bases in between. The germline V gene encodes CDR1 MGHRA and CDR2 YSYEKL. CDR3 region: CASSPEVGTTNEKLFF. CDR3 nucleotide sequence: TGCGCCAGCAGCCCCGAAGTTGGGACAACTAATGAAAAACTGTTTTTT.

The rearrangement links TRBV19 to TRBJ2-2; 10 bases are a match to TRBD2. This CDR3 has 15 residues. The junction had 7 bases not matched to a gene; V was cut back by 7 bases and J by 5 bases. Per the germline V gene, CDR1 is LNHDA and CDR2 is SQIVND (reference sequence). CDR3 amino acids: CASIAGLAQTGELFF. CDR3 in DNA: TGTGCCAGTATCGCGGGACTAGCGCAAACCGGGGAGCTGTTTTTT.

V usage is TRBV10-3 and J usage is TRBJ2-5; 15 positions match TRBD2. CDR1 is ENHRY, CDR2 SYGVKD, per germline. V lost 6 bases, J lost 4 bases, and 9 bases stayed unmatched. The CDR3 contains 17 residues. The CDR3 loop reads CAIRKSGLAGGGETQYF. CDR3 in DNA: TGTGCCATCAGGAAGTCGGGACTAGCGGGGGGAGGAGAGACCCAGTACTTC.

The V gene is TRBV2, the J gene TRBJ2-3; 7 bases agree with TRBD1. J lost 5 bases, V lost 9 bases, and 8 bases had no gene match. CDR1 is SNHLY and CDR2 is FYNNEI in the germline V gene. The CDR3 length is 13 residues. In nucleotides, the CDR3 is TGTGCCAGTAATACAGGGGATAGAGATACGCAGTATTTT. Translated, it gives CASNTGDRDTQYF. Using reference TRBV2 and TRBJ2-3 for the parts outside the CDR3, the full variable domain is EPEVTQTPSHQVTQMGQEVILRCVPISNHLYFYWYRQILGQKVEFLVSFYNNEISEKSEIFDDQFSVERPDGSNFTLKIRSTKLEDSAMYFCASNTGDRDTQYFGPGTRLTVL.

This chain connects TRBV5-1 to TRBJ2-2, with 9 bases identical to TRBD2. The CDR3 loop spans 18 amino acids. V shed 0 bases and J 5 bases; nucleotides not matched to a gene: 11. Germline V CDR1 and CDR2: SGHRS, YFSETQ. CDR3 nucleotides: TGCGCCAGCAGCTTGGGAGGTCGGACTAGCGTTTTAACCGGGGAGCTGTTTTTT. Protein product: CASSLGGRTSVLTGELFF.

This clone was seen once. The rearrangement links TRBV7-2 to TRBJ2-1; 7 nucleotides line up with TRBD2. This CDR3 has 17 residues. The ends lost 1 base at V and 2 bases at J; junction bases unmatched: 8. Germline V lookup: CDR1 SGHTA, CDR2 FQGNSA. In nucleotides, the CDR3 is TGTGCCAGCAGCTTAGGCGGGGCGGGAGCTACCTACAATGAGCAGTTCTTC. This encodes CASSLGGAGATYNEQFF. The full variable domain, with the rest looked up from reference TRBV7-2 and TRBJ2-1, is GAGVSQSPSNKVTEKGKDVELRCDPISGHTALYWYRQSLGQGLEFLIYFQGNSAPDKSGLPSDRFSAERTGGSVSTLTIQRTQQEDSAVYLCASSLGGAGATYNEQFFGPGTRLTVL.

The chain carries TRBV18 and TRBJ2-7, with 7 bases matching TRBD2. The junction had 9 bases not matched to a gene; V was cut back by 4 bases and J by 3 bases. The CDR3 length is 15 residues. Per the germline V gene, CDR1 is KGHSH and CDR2 is LQKENI. The CDR3 DNA reads as TGTGCCAGCTCACGGATGACTAGCCCCCACTACGAGCAGTACTTC. Encoded protein: CASSRMTSPHYEQYF.

The rearrangement joins TRBV4-1 to TRBJ2-7; 9 bases line up with TRBD1. CDR1 and CDR2 from the germline V gene are MGHRA and YSYEKL. V shed 0 bases and J 3 bases; nucleotides not matched to a gene: 3. This CDR3 is built from 15 residues. CDR3: CASSQDGQGRYEQYF. The DNA for the CDR3 is TGCGCCAGCAGCCAAGATGGACAGGGGCGCTACGAGCAGTACTTC.

Concerning this clone: This sample also contains other DNA sequences that code for the same CDR3. The rearrangement links TRBV28 to TRBJ2-1; possible D gene TRBD2, 7 bases. Deletions cut 3 bases from V and 5 bases from J, with 17 bases between. The length of the CDR3 is 16 residues. From germline, CDR1 is MDHEN and CDR2 SYDVKM. The CDR3 DNA is TGTGCCAGCAGTTTCCGGGGGCTGGGGGGGGACAATGAGCAGTTCTTC. This translates into CASSFRGLGGDNEQFF.

V and J are TRBV27 and TRBJ2-3; 13 bases map to TRBD2. This CDR3 is 19 amino acids long. Germline V lookup: CDR1 MNHEY, CDR2 SMNVEV (reference sequence). The V and J ends lost 6 bases and 6 bases, in that order; junction bases with no gene match: 18. Here the CDR3 DNA reads TGTGCCAGCAGCCTTACTAGCGGGAGGGGGTGGGCACAAATGGATACGCAGTATTTT. Encoded protein: CASSLTSGRGWAQMDTQYF.

This chain connects TRBV6-1 to TRBJ2-1, with TRBD1 matching 12 bases. The CDR3 has 17 amino acids. J lost 7 bases, V lost 4 bases, and 11 bases had no gene match. Per the germline V gene, CDR1 is MNHNS and CDR2 is SASEGT. CDR3 region: CASSVGRGQGAGNEQFF. As DNA, the CDR3 is TGTGCCAGCAGTGTGGGCCGGGGACAGGGGGCGGGAAATGAGCAGTTCTTC.

This clone was counted only a few times. The gene calls are TRBV9 and TRBJ2-5; D may match TRBD1 or TRBD2 (5 bases each). CDR1 is SGDLS and CDR2 is YYNGEE in the germline V gene. CDR3 length: 14 residues. V was cut by 0 bases and J by 5 bases, with 11 bases left in between. This CDR3 is CASSVGDGGETQYF. The CDR3 DNA is TGTGCCAGCAGCGTAGGGGACGGCGGGGAGACCCAGTACTTC.

This clone was counted a single time. V and J are TRBV19 and TRBJ1-5, with D possibly TRBD1 on 5 matching bases. The CDR3 is 15 amino acids. V lost 3 bases to trimming and J lost 2 bases, with 11 bases between them. Per the germline V gene, CDR1 is LNHDA and CDR2 is SQIVND (reference sequence). For the CDR3, the DNA is TGTGCCAGTAGTATGTGGGGGGGTGGCAATCAGCCCCAGCATTTT. This sequence encodes CASSMWGGGNQPQHF.

The gene calls are TRBV2 and TRBJ2-3, with 7 bases fitting TRBD2. The germline gives CDR1 SNHLY, CDR2 FYNNEI. The trim removed 8 bases at V and 2 bases at J, leaving 7 bases unmatched. There are 14 residues in the CDR3. CDR3 nucleotides: TGTGCCAGCGGGCTAGCGGCACACACAGATACGCAGTATTTT. Its translation is CASGLAAHTDTQYF.

This rearrangement joins TRBV4-2 to TRBJ2-7; TRBD2 matches at 8 bases. Germline V gives CDR1 LGHNA, CDR2 YNFKEQ. V trimming: 0 bases; J trimming: 3 bases; junction bases outside the gene matches: 7. This CDR3 is built from 16 residues. DNA of the CDR3: TGTGCCAGCAGCCAAGATGGCACTAGCGGCTTCTACGAGCAGTACTTC. Translation: CASSQDGTSGFYEQYF.

V usage is TRBV19 and J usage is TRBJ2-1; 10 bases map to TRBD2. The V gene's germline CDR1 is LNHDA and CDR2 SQIVND (reference sequence). CDR3 length: 20 residues. With V trimmed by 7 bases and J by 0 bases, 18 bases remained unmatched. CDR3 sequence reads: CASNSQPGLARESSYNEQFF. CDR3 DNA sequence: TGTGCCAGTAACTCCCAACCGGGACTAGCGAGGGAGAGCTCCTACAATGAGCAGTTCTTC.

The table lists this clone with a few counts. The chain uses TRBV4-1 and TRBJ2-5; D unclear. V was trimmed by 0 bases and J by 5 bases, leaving 4 bases between them. CDR3 length: 12 residues. The V gene's germline CDR1 is MGHRA and CDR2 YSYEKL. The CDR3 reads CASSQDRETQYF. Written as DNA, the CDR3 is TGCGCCAGCAGCCAAGATAGGGAGACCCAGTACTTC.

This clone was seen only a few times. The chain uses TRBV6-5 and TRBJ1-2; D unclear. The ends were cut back, 6 bases at V and 2 bases at J, with 10 bases in the middle. CDR3 length equals 13 residues. Germline CDR1 is MNHEY and CDR2 is SVGAGI. Here the CDR3 DNA reads TGTGCCAGCAGCGAGACGCCGAACTATGGCTACACCTTC. Its protein is CASSETPNYGYTF.

This clone has only one observation. The chain carries TRBV27 and TRBJ1-2; D may be TRBD1 (5 bases). Germline V gives CDR1 MNHEY, CDR2 SMNVEV (reference sequence). Trimming shortened V by 6 bases and J by 2 bases, and 10 bases separated the two germline ends. The CDR3 contains 13 residues. As DNA, the CDR3 is TGTGCCAGCAGACGACAGAGGAACTATGGCTACACCTTC. Its translation: CASRRQRNYGYTF.

V usage is TRBV19 and J usage is TRBJ1-2; D not resolved. Germline CDR1 LNHDA, CDR2 SQIVND (reference sequence). The V and J ends lost 1 base and 2 bases respectively, with 5 bases between them. The CDR3 length is 13 residues. This CDR3 reads CASSIAQNYGYTF. CDR3 DNA: TGTGCCAGTAGTATAGCACAGAACTATGGCTACACCTTC.

This chain joins TRBV5-1 and TRBJ1-1, with 10 bases identical to TRBD1. The CDR3 runs to 20 residues. Germline-derived CDR1 and CDR2 are SGHRS and YFSETQ. V lost 3 bases to trimming and J lost 0 bases; unmatched junction nucleotides: 17. In nucleotides, the CDR3 is TGCGCCAGCAGCTCCGGGACAGGGGCTATTCAAGGGGGGATGAACACTGAAGCTTTCTTT. Amino acids: CASSSGTGAIQGGMNTEAFF.

The gene calls are TRBV27 and TRBJ2-3; 9 bases map to TRBD2. With V trimmed by 6 bases and J by 1 base, 8 bases remained unmatched. The CDR3 is made up of 16 amino acids. CDR1 MNHEY and CDR2 SMNVEV come from the germline V gene (reference sequence). The CDR3 sequence: CASRDRGGAGTDTQYF. The CDR3 nucleotides are TGTGCCAGCAGGGACCGCGGGGGGGCGGGCACAGATACGCAGTATTTT.

The chain employs TRBV28 and TRBJ1-3, with D unclear. The CDR3 has 14 amino acids. Trimming removed 7 bases from V and 0 bases from J, with 10 bases in between. Germline V gene sequence: CDR1 MDHEN, CDR2 SYDVKM. CDR3 in DNA: TGTGCCAGCACCCCGGGGATCTCTGGAAACACCATATATTTT. This translates into CASTPGISGNTIYF. Combining the CDR3 with reference TRBV28 and TRBJ1-3 gives the whole variable domain DVKVTQSSRYLVKRTGEKVFLECVQDMDHENMFWYRQDPGLGLRLIYFSYDVKMKEKGDIPEGYSVSREKKERFSLILESASTNQTSMYLCASTPGISGNTIYFGEGSWLTVV.

The chain combines TRBV21-1 with TRBJ2-7; the table's D call TRBD1 went unverified against the DNA. TRBV21-1 constitutes a pseudogene. The CDR3 length is 15 residues. The CDR3 bases are TGTGCCAGCAGCGTCCGACAGGGCGGCTCCTACGAGCAGTACTTC. Its translation is CASSVRQGGSYEQYF.

The chain is built from TRBV28 and TRBJ1-1; no definite D call. V lost 8 bases, J lost 13 bases, and 14 bases lay in between. The CDR3 consists of 10 residues. Germline V gene sequence: CDR1 MDHEN, CDR2 SYDVKM. The CDR3 here is CASESRGVFF. In DNA form, the CDR3 reads TGTGCCAGCGAGTCCCGCGGGGTTTTCTTT. Together with reference TRBV28 and TRBJ1-1, the CDR3 gives the full variable domain: DVKVTQSSRYLVKRTGEKVFLECVQDMDHENMFWYRQDPGLGLRLIYFSYDVKMKEKGDIPEGYSVSREKKERFSLILESASTNQTSMYLCASESRGVFFGQGTRLTVV.

For this clone: Other DNA sequences in the sample encode the same CDR3. This sequence joins TRBV28 and TRBJ1-4; TRBD1 aligns across 10 bases. CDR1 is MDHEN, CDR2 SYDVKM, per germline. The J segment lost 6 bases and the V segment lost 4 bases, leaving 5 bases of the junction unmatched. CDR3 length equals 15 residues. The CDR3 spells CASSSPGTGDEKLFF. CDR3 nucleotide sequence: TGTGCCAGCAGTTCTCCCGGGACAGGGGATGAAAAACTGTTTTTT.

V is TRBV5-4 and J is TRBJ2-3; 10 bases line up with TRBD1. Trimming took 3 bases from V and 2 from J; bases not matched to a gene: 6. The CDR3 contains 16 residues. From germline, CDR1 is SGHNT and CDR2 YYREEE (reference sequence). CDR3 amino acids: CASSWDRGGYTDTQYF. CDR3 coding DNA: TGTGCCAGCAGCTGGGACAGGGGTGGTTACACAGATACGCAGTATTTT.

J is TRBJ1-2 and V is TRBV4-3; D call uncertain. The V gene's germline CDR1 is LGHNA and CDR2 YSLEER. There are 14 residues in the CDR3. V gave up 0 bases and J gave up 8 bases, with 13 bases separating them. Here the CDR3 reads CASSQDLGFRGYTF. In nucleotides, the CDR3 is TGCGCCAGCAGCCAAGATTTAGGGTTTAGGGGCTACACCTTC.

The chain employs TRBV5-4 and TRBJ2-7, with a possible D match to TRBD2 (7 bases). Germline V gives CDR1 SGHNT, CDR2 YYREEE (reference sequence). This CDR3 has 15 residues. The germline V and J ends were trimmed by 4 bases and 1 base, with 15 bases remaining between them. The CDR3 spells CASSPGGGASYEQYF. The CDR3 region has the DNA TGTGCCAGCAGCCCTGGGGGGGGCGCGTCCTACGAGCAGTACTTC.

The chain uses TRBV19 and TRBJ1-2; no clear D gene. Germline CDR1 reads LNHDA; CDR2 reads SQIVND (reference sequence). V was clipped by 5 bases and J by 7 bases, with 8 bases between them. The CDR3 runs 11 residues. The CDR3 region has the DNA TGTGCCAGTAGTCTGGGATTTGGCTACACCTTC. Translation: CASSLGFGYTF.

The chain links TRBV6-1 to TRBJ2-7; possibly TRBD1 or TRBD2 for D (5 bases each). The CDR3 is 16 residues long. The ends were cut back, 4 bases at V and 3 bases at J, with 19 bases in the middle. Germline V gene sequence: CDR1 MNHNS, CDR2 SASEGT. DNA for the CDR3: TGTGCCAGCAGTGGTGGGGGTCCTAGAAGCCGCTACGAGCAGTACTTC. The encoded protein is CASSGGGPRSRYEQYF.